The 4 T cell receptor beta chains given below trace back to one sample, sequenced in a study of T-cell memory formation after mild COVID-19 (dated by TCRdb to 2020 to 2022). The receptor library was made with 5' RACE. Sequencing was carried out with an Illumina NovaSeq 6000. The raw public data were reprocessed by TCRdb itself: fastp quality trimming at Q25, MiXCR clonotype calling, in-frame beta chains only. Rows are unified per CDR3 protein, each entry keeping the most common DNA and genes. The sample table lists roughly 250,000 distinct CDR3 sequences, 16% of them with a count of one. The biggest ten clones account for around 21% of the sample. The sample was PBMCs or a T cell subset sorted from them (not recorded which). These receptors were obtained from a young man who had mild COVID-19 (a few samples of this study predate the infection). The sample titles of this study are shuffled in the database, so cell type and time point are left out; the donor was told from shared clones.

This clonotype was observed a few times. V usage is TRBV24-1 and J usage is TRBJ1-1; the match to TRBD1 covers 9 bases. CDR1 is KGHDR and CDR2 is SFDVKD in the germline V gene. CDR3 length equals 14 residues. Trimming at V came to 4 bases and at J to 7 bases, leaving 6 bases not matched to a gene. The CDR3 DNA follows: TGTGCCACCAGTGACCGGGACAGGGCGGATGAAGCTTTCTTT. Its protein product is CATSDRDRADEAFF.

V and J are TRBV6-2 or TRBV6-3 and TRBJ2-3, with 8 bases fitting TRBD1. Trimming removed 2 bases from V and 4 bases from J; junction bases left unmatched: 11. Germline loops: CDR1 MNHEY, CDR2 SVGEGT. The CDR3 is 17 amino acids. The CDR3 DNA reads TGTGCCAGCAGTTACAGCACGACAGGGGCGATCCCAGATACGCAGTATTTT. It is translated as CASSYSTTGAIPDTQYF.

This clonotype was seen more than once but under ten times. The chain uses TRBV18 and TRBJ2-1; D call uncertain. V was clipped by 4 bases and J by 3 bases, with 7 bases between them. This CDR3 is built from 13 residues. In germline, CDR1 is KGHSH, CDR2 LQKENI. The CDR3 sequence: CASSRVGYNEQFF. The CDR3 coding sequence is TGTGCCAGCTCACGGGTCGGCTACAATGAGCAGTTCTTC.

V usage is TRBV28 and J usage is TRBJ2-7; 9 nucleotides match TRBD2. Unmatched junction bases numbered 16, after V lost 6 bases and J lost 7 bases. This CDR3 has 16 residues. The germline gives CDR1 MDHEN, CDR2 SYDVKM. CDR3 nucleotides: TGTGCCAGCAGCCCGGCACAAGCGGGGGGATCAGGGGAGCAGTACGTC. It encodes CASSPAQAGGSGEQYV.